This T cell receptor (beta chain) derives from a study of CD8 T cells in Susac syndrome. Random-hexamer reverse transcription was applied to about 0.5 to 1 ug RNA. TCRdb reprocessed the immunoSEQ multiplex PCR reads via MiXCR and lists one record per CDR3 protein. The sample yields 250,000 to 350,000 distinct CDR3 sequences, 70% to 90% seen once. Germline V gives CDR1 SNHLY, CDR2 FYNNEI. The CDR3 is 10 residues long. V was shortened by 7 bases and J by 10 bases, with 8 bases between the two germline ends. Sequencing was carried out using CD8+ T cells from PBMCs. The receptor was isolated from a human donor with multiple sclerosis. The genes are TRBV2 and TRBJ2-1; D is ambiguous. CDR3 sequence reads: CASMGKEQFF. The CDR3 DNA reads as TGTGCCAGCATGGGCAAGGAGCAGTTCTTC.